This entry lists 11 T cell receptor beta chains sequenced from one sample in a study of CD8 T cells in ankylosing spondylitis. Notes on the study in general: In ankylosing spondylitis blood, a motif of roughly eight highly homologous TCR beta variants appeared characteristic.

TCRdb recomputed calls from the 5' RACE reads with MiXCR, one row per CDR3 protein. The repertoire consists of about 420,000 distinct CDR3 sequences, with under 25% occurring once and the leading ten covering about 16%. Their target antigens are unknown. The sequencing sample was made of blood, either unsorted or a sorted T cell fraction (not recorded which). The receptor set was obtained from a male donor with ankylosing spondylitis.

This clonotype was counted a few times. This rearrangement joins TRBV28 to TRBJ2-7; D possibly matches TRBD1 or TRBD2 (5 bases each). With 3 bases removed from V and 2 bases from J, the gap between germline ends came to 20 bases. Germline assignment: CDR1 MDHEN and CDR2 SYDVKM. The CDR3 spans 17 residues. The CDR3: CASSFSSGEGIAYEQYF. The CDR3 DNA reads TGTGCCAGCAGTTTTTCCAGCGGAGAGGGGATTGCCTACGAGCAGTACTTC.

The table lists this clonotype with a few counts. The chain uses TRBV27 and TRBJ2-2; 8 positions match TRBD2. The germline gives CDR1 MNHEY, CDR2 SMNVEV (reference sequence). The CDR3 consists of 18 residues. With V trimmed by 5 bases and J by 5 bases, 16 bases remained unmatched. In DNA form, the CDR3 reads TGTGCCAGCAGTGGGCTAGCGGGTATACGGAGGGTAACCGGGGAGCTGTTTTTT. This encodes CASSGLAGIRRVTGELFF.

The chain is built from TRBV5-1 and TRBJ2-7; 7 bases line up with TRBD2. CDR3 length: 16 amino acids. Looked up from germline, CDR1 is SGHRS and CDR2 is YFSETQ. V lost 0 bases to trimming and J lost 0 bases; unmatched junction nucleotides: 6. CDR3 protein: CASSLGLAELSYEQYF. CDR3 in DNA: TGCGCCAGCAGCTTGGGGCTAGCGGAACTCTCCTACGAGCAGTACTTC.

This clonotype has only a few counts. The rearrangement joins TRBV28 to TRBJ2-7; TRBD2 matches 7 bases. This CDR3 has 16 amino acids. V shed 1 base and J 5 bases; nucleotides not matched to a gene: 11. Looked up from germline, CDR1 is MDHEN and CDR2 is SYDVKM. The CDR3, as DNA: TGTGCCAGCAGTTTATTAGGAGGCCTGGGGAGGGACGAGCAGTACTTC. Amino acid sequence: CASSLLGGLGRDEQYF.

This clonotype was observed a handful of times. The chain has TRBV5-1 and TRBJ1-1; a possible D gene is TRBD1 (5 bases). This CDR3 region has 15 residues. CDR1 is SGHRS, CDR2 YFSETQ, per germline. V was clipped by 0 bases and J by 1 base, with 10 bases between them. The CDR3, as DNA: TGCGCCAGCAGCTTGGGACAGCATAAGAACACTGAAGCTTTCTTT. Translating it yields CASSLGQHKNTEAFF.

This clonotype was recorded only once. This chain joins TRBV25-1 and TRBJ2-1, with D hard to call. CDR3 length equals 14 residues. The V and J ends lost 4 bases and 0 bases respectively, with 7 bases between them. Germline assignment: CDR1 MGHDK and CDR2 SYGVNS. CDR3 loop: CASSGLFSYNEQFF. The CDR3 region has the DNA TGTGCCAGCAGTGGCCTTTTCTCCTACAATGAGCAGTTCTTC.

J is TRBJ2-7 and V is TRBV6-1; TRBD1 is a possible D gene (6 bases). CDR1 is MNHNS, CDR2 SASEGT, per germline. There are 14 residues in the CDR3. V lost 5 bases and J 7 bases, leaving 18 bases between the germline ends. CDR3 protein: CASSPLQGSLEQYF. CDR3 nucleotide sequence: TGTGCCAGCAGTCCACTACAGGGTTCCTTAGAGCAGTACTTC.

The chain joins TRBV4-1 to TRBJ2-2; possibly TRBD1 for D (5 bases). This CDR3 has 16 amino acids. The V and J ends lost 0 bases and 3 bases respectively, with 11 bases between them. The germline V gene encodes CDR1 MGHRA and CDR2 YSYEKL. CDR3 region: CASSQDRQQDTGELFF. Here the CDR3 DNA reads TGCGCCAGCAGCCAAGATCGGCAACAGGACACCGGGGAGCTGTTTTTT.

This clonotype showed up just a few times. CDR3 amino acids: CASSPRTVGSSTDTQYF. The CDR3, as DNA: TGTGCCAGCAGCCCCCGGACAGTAGGATCTAGCACAGATACGCAGTATTTT. The gene calls are TRBV4-2 and TRBJ2-3; tentative D call: TRBD1 (6 bases). V gave up 4 bases and J gave up 0 bases, with 17 bases separating them. The germline V gene encodes CDR1 LGHNA and CDR2 YNFKEQ. This CDR3 contains 17 residues.

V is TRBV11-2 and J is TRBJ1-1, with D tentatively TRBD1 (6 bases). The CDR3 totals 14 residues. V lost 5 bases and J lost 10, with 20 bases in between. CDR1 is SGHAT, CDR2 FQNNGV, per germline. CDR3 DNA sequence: TGTGCCAGCAGCCCTAGTAGGAGGGGGAGCGGAGCTTTCTTT. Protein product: CASSPSRRGSGAFF. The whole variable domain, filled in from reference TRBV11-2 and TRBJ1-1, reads EAGVAQSPRYKIIEKRQSVAFWCNPISGHATLYWYQQILGQGPKLLIQFQNNGVVDDSQLPKDRFSAERLKGVDSTLKIQPAKLEDSAVYLCASSPSRRGSGAFFGQGTRLTVV.

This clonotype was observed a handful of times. The CDR3 region is CASSERDSRTDTQYF. For the CDR3, the DNA is TGCGCCAGCAGCGAACGGGACTCCCGCACAGATACGCAGTATTTT. The chain has TRBV5-1 and TRBJ2-3; the D gene is possibly TRBD2 (6 bases). CDR1 is SGHRS, CDR2 YFSETQ, per germline. Trimming took 4 bases from V and 1 from J, leaving 13 bases between them. This CDR3 is 15 amino acids long.